The table lists the clone carrying this T cell receptor beta chain with many counts. Germline and genes here are mouse. The missing CDR3 end, 4 residues past where the read stops, is filled in from the germline J gene. Sequencing used cDNA as its template, made by extracting RNA and reverse transcribing it. TCRdb's table, derived via immunoSEQ multiplex PCR, lists solely in-frame clones and lacks some. This sample comprises about 3,200 clones, none seen once only. The data are from a study of CD8+ T cells in alopecia areata. CDR3 size: 14 residues. Germline V gene sequence: CDR1 SGHSN, CDR2 HYEKVE. Losses at the gene ends were 1 base for V and 3 bases for J; bases not matched to a gene: 1.

This chain links TRBV12-1 with TRBJ2-1, with 8 bases that match TRBD2. Sequenced material: lesional skin. The receptor comes from a C3H/HeJ mouse with alopecia areata. For this strain, the MHC haplotype corresponds to H2-k. The CDR3 protein is CASSLGGRYAEQFF. Incomplete CDR3 DNA: TGTGCCAGCTCTCTGGGGGGGCGCTATGCT.